This T cell receptor (beta chain) was profiled in a study of cytomegalovirus exposure and HLA in healthy donors. Data came from immunoSEQ multiplex PCR; TCRdb stores just in-frame clones and leaves some out. The sample carries tens of thousands of clones, nearly 98% recorded once. Germline V gene sequence: CDR1 MNHEY, CDR2 SVGAGI. The CDR3 sequence is 15 residues long. Trimming took off 8 bases at V and 2 bases at J, with 16 bases between the two ends. The TCR sequence derives from a woman between 18 and 30 years old in good health and CMV-seropositive. The chain has TRBV6-5 and TRBJ2-1; a possible D gene is TRBD2 (5 bases). Sample: PBMCs. The CDR3 is CASALASQPYNEQFF. CDR3 in DNA: TGTGCCAGCGCCCTGGCTAGCCAACCCTACAATGAGCAGTTCTTC.